These 20 T cell receptor beta chains were all obtained from the same sample, sequenced in a study of tumor-infiltrating lymphocytes in primary liver carcinoma. A primer in the constant region served to generate TCR beta cDNA from 500 ng of total RNA. Modified slightly, ARM-PCR produced TCR beta libraries over three nested multiplex PCR rounds. For 10 cycles apiece, the opening two PCR rounds ran with TRBV1-TRBV30 forward primers and a C-beta reverse primer. One entry per CDR3 protein, called by TCRdb with MiXCR from the multiplex PCR reads. The table includes approximately 310,000 distinct CDR3 sequences, around three fifths detected once. Alongside blood RNA obtained from unsorted whole blood, germline DNA was also extracted. Sequencing used peripheral blood. Receptors originate from a middle-aged man with primary liver carcinoma and hepatitis B virus infection.

Worth noting for this clonotype: Because the CDR3 is missing its conserved closing phenylalanine or tryptophan, this is likely a read error. This chain links TRBV5-1 with TRBJ2-3, with TRBD1 identical over 7 bases. Per germline, CDR1 SGHRS and CDR2 YFSETQ. Losses at the gene ends were 1 base for V and 6 bases for J; bases not matched to a gene: 8. The CDR3 is made up of 15 amino acids. The chain's CDR3 is CASSLQNRGADTQYY. As DNA, the CDR3 is TGCGCCAGCAGCTTGCAAAACAGGGGCGCGGATACGCAGTATTAT.

This clonotype was picked up a small number of times. The J gene is TRBJ2-3, the V gene TRBV5-4; D remains ambiguous. There are 13 residues in the CDR3. Trimming took off 0 bases at V and 6 bases at J, with 8 bases between the two ends. Germline V gene lookup returns CDR1 SGHNT and CDR2 YYREEE (reference sequence). CDR3 DNA sequence: TGTGCCAGCAGCTTGGAAAGTTTCGATACGCAGTATTTT. This gives the protein CASSLESFDTQYF.

As to this clonotype: Mismatch with germline at one junction end may stem from a read error. The CDR3 coding sequence is TGTGCCAACAGCTTGGAGTTGGTACCAACCCCTAATCAGCCCCAGCATTTT. Translating gives CANSLELVPTPNQPQHF. The chain has TRBV5-5 and TRBJ1-5; D is uncertain. The germline V gene has CDR1 SGHKS and CDR2 YYEKEE (reference sequence). The CDR3 runs to 17 residues.

This clonotype was found a few times. A much more abundant neighbour one base away suggests this may be a read error. The chain carries TRBV6-5 and TRBJ2-5; 8 bases are shared with TRBD2. This CDR3 contains 12 residues. Germline V CDR1 and CDR2: MNHEY, SVGAGI. The CDR3 DNA reads TGTACCAGCAGTAACGGGAGGGTGGCCCAGTACTTC. Protein: CTSSNGRVAQYF.

The J gene is TRBJ2-1, the V gene TRBV28; 8 positions match TRBD2. V trimming: 1 base; J trimming: 15 bases; junction bases outside the gene matches: 8. This CDR3 is built from 13 residues. Germline assignment: CDR1 MDHEN and CDR2 SYDVKM. CDR3 amino acids: CASSLSGRAVWFF. In nucleotides, the CDR3 is TGTGCCAGCAGTTTATCCGGGAGGGCCGTTTGGTTCTTC.

The rearrangement joins TRBV11-2 to TRBJ2-2; D is perhaps TRBD1 (6 bases). In germline, CDR1 is SGHAT, CDR2 FQNNGV. The length of the CDR3 is 15 residues. DNA for the CDR3: TGTGACAACAGCTTAGCCAGGGGGAACACCGGGGAGCTGTTTTTT. The encoded protein is CDNSLARGNTGELFF.

The chain recombines TRBV11-3 with TRBJ2-1; 8 bases line up with TRBD2. Germline V gene data show CDR1 as SGHNT and CDR2 as YENEEA. CDR3 length: 14 residues. CDR3 sequence (DNA): TGTGCAGGCAGCGGGGGTGCCCTACGGCCTGAGCAGTTCTTC. Translating it yields CAGSGGALRPEQFF.

Many counts were recorded for this clonotype. The chain employs TRBV6-2 or TRBV6-3 and TRBJ2-4; a possible D gene is TRBD2 (6 bases). Germline V gives CDR1 MNHEY, CDR2 SVGEGT. Deletions cut 5 bases from V and 10 bases from J, with 9 bases between. This CDR3 spans 11 amino acids. The CDR3: CASSPRGIQYF. In nucleotides, the CDR3 is TGTGCCAGCAGTCCCCGGGGGATTCAGTACTTC.

The chain is built from TRBV10-3 and TRBJ2-3; 7 bases map to TRBD2. CDR1 and CDR2 from the germline V gene are ENHRY and SYGVKD. V lost 5 bases, J lost 4 bases, and 12 bases stayed unmatched. This CDR3 region has 16 residues. CDR3 bases: TGTGCCATCAGTCCCATGTTGGCTAGCGGCGCAGATACGCAGTATTTT. Its protein is CAISPMLASGADTQYF.

The sample holds many counts of this clonotype. DNA for the CDR3: TGCGCCAGCAGCCAAGTACCAGGGGTTGGGCGCAGCCCTATGAACACTGAAGCTTTCTTT. This codes for CASSQVPGVGRSPMNTEAFF. The rearrangement uses TRBV4-3 and TRBJ1-1, with D maybe TRBD1 (6 bases). The CDR3 length is 20 residues. V was pared by 1 base and J by 0 bases, with 24 bases between. Germline V gene sequence: CDR1 LGHNA, CDR2 YSLEER.

Notes on this clonotype: It may be a read error: a sequence one base away is much more abundant. This sequence joins TRBV4-2 and TRBJ1-3, with unresolved D. V dropped 0 bases and J dropped 5 bases, with 11 bases sitting between them. CDR3 length: 15 residues. Germline CDR1 reads LGHNA; CDR2 reads YNFKEQ. CDR3 protein: CASSQEASDRNTIYF. The CDR3 DNA follows: TGTGCCAGCAGCCAAGAGGCGTCAGACAGAAACACCATATATTTT.

This clonotype was seen many times. The rearrangement joins TRBV11-2 to TRBJ2-1; 9 bases are a match to TRBD1. Trimming cost V 4 bases and J 1 base; bases outside gene matches: 14. The V gene's germline CDR1 is SGHAT and CDR2 FQNNGV. This CDR3 has 19 amino acids. The CDR3 coding sequence is TGTGCCAGCAGCTCCACCCCGCGGGGACAGGGACCTTCCTACAATGAGCAGTTCTTC. As protein: CASSSTPRGQGPSYNEQFF.

V gene TRBV2 combines with J gene TRBJ2-7; TRBD1 matches at 9 bases. The germline CDR1 and CDR2 sequences are SNHLY and FYNNEI. The J segment lost 1 base and the V segment lost 4 bases, leaving 8 bases of the junction unmatched. This CDR3 spans 16 amino acids. The DNA for the CDR3 is TGTGCCAGCAGTGTTGGCCCGGGACAGGGATCCTACGAGCAGTACTTC. This translates into CASSVGPGQGSYEQYF.

This clonotype was counted many times. The genes are TRBV6-1 and TRBJ1-4, with 9 bases identical to TRBD1. This CDR3 spans 16 amino acids. J lost 8 bases, V lost 6 bases, and 13 bases had no gene match. Germline-derived CDR1 and CDR2 are MNHNS and SASEGT. CDR3 in amino acids: CASSRGPQGAGEKLFF. In DNA, the CDR3 is TGTGCCAGCAGCCGAGGCCCACAGGGGGCGGGAGAAAAACTGTTTTTT.

Notes on this clonotype: Mismatch with germline at one junction end may stem from a read error. The V call is TRBV4-1, the J call TRBJ2-5; no firm D call. CDR3 length: 12 amino acids. Germline values: CDR1 MGHRA, CDR2 YSYEKL. The CDR3 DNA reads as TGCGCTAGCAGCCAAGAGGCCGGGACCCAGTACTTC. This sequence encodes CASSQEAGTQYF.

J is TRBJ1-4 and V is TRBV10-3; TRBD1 is a possible D gene (6 bases). Germline values: CDR1 ENHRY, CDR2 SYGVKD. The germline V and J ends were trimmed by 6 bases and 10 bases, with 18 bases remaining between them. The CDR3 contains 14 residues. The DNA for the CDR3 is TGTGCCATCAGCGCGGGGGCGCTCGGTGTAAAACTGTTTTTT. As protein: CAISAGALGVKLFF.

The chain employs TRBV6-5 and TRBJ1-1; 9 nucleotides line up with TRBD1. The CDR3 has 17 amino acids. Looked up from germline, CDR1 is MNHEY and CDR2 is SVGAGI. V was clipped by 9 bases and J by 0 bases; unmatched bases: 14. The CDR3 DNA is TGTGCCAGTAGTAAGTGTACAGGGGGCCCTTTGAACACTGAAGCTTTCTTT. It translates to CASSKCTGGPLNTEAFF.

About this clonotype itself: A much larger clone lies one base from this, so it may be a read error. The V call is TRBV7-8, the J call TRBJ2-7; TRBD1 might be the D (5 bases). This CDR3 has 13 residues. Germline loops: CDR1 SGHVS, CDR2 FQNEAQ. CDR3 sequence reads: CSSSQPPRDEQYF. CDR3 nucleotides: TGTTCCAGCAGCCAGCCCCCCAGGGACGAGCAGTACTTC.

V usage is TRBV29-1 and J usage is TRBJ2-3, with D uncertain. The CDR3 extends over 12 amino acids. Germline V gene data show CDR1 as SQVTM and CDR2 as ANQGSEA. V was cut by 8 bases and J by 0 bases, with 9 bases left in between. The DNA for the CDR3 is TGCAGCTCCGGTGCTAGCACAGATACGCAGTATTTT. It encodes CSSGASTDTQYF.

This clonotype was seen only once. A single base separates this from a much larger clone, so it may be a read error. The chain couples TRBV6-5 to TRBJ2-2, with D hard to call. This CDR3 is built from 16 residues. Germline V CDR1 and CDR2: MNHEY, SVGAGI. This CDR3 reads CASSYSRNLNTVELFF. Written as DNA, the CDR3 is TGTGCCAGCAGTTACTCGAGGAATTTGAACACCGTGGAGCTGTTTTTT.